This T cell receptor (beta chain) originates from a study of identical twins. General observations from the study: Weaker excess twin sharing was seen among beta out-of-frame sequences. Zero-insertion analyses were open to partial confounding by invariant MAIT and iNKT cells.

Each donor was a healthy Caucasian. V gave up 6 bases and J gave up 0 bases; unmatched junction bases: 7. Germline V lookup: CDR1 SNHLY, CDR2 FYNNEI. The CDR3 has 18 residues. MiXCR, run by TCRdb on the 5' RACE reads, gives a single entry per CDR3 protein. The profile covers some 500,000 distinct CDR3 sequences, with nearly 10% appearing a single time and around 3.1% taken by the ten largest. The sample holds a few counts of this clonotype. What it binds is not known. These sequences were also reported in another study, on yellow fever vaccine responses in identical twins. Turning to that study: Each twin's T cell response to the vaccine was reported to look partly convergent and partly personalized.

This TCR came from a woman between 18 and 30 years old in good health. The sample consisted of PBMCs. The rearrangement links TRBV2 to TRBJ2-1; TRBD2 agrees at 14 bases. The CDR3 coding sequence is TGTGCCAGCAGGAAGGGACTAGCGGGGGAAAACTCCTACAATGAGCAGTTCTTC. This translates into CASRKGLAGENSYNEQFF.